This TCR beta chain was sequenced during a study of cytomegalovirus exposure and HLA in healthy donors. The germline V and J ends were trimmed by 8 bases and 6 bases, with 8 bases remaining between them. Germline values: CDR1 MNHNY, CDR2 SVGAGI (reference sequence). The CDR3 spans 10 residues. The PCR had 60 Vbeta and 13 Jbeta primers. The table came from immunoSEQ multiplex PCR; TCRdb's copy has only in-frame clones and leaves some out. This table holds over 50,000 clones, more than 60% found once. This chain joins TRBV6-6 and TRBJ2-7; D possibly corresponds to TRBD1 (6 bases). Sequenced material: PBMCs. The sequence derives from a middle-aged man in good health and CMV-seropositive. This CDR3 reads CASQGFEQYF. The CDR3 nucleotides read TGTGCCAGCCAGGGGTTCGAGCAGTACTTC.